The TCR beta chain described here comes from a study of vaccination and CD4 T cells after COVID-19. Overall study: Diagnosis preceded the drawing of post-COVID samples by a median approximately 100 days (range 35 to 161).

The Oncomine TCR Beta short-read assay was what sequenced the DNA obtained from cultured CD4+ T cells. Someone extracted genomic DNA from cultured CD4+ T cells. TCRdb reanalysed the PCR reads using MiXCR and keeps one entry per CDR3 protein. Of approximately 9,000 distinct CDR3 sequences in the sample, nearly 35% are singletons; the top ten hold 15% to 20%. With regard to this clonotype: Antigen: not known.

The V and J ends lost 10 bases and 4 bases respectively, with 13 bases between them. CDR1 MNHEY and CDR2 SVGEGT come from the germline V gene. This CDR3 is built from 13 residues. Treatment of the sample: roughly 10-day PBMC culture with coronavirus spike peptide pools or control peptides (ViraFEST assay). These CD4+ T cells came from an unexposed donor, sampled before the COVID-19 pandemic (2011-2018). The receptor's source is a human donor in good health. This sequence joins TRBV6-2 or TRBV6-3 and TRBJ2-2, with D perhaps matching TRBD2 (6 bases). Sample: CD4+ T cells from blood, cultured in vitro. The CDR3 spells CATKHGGTGELFF. Here the CDR3 DNA reads TGTGCCACGAAACACGGGGGCACCGGGGAGCTGTTTTTT.